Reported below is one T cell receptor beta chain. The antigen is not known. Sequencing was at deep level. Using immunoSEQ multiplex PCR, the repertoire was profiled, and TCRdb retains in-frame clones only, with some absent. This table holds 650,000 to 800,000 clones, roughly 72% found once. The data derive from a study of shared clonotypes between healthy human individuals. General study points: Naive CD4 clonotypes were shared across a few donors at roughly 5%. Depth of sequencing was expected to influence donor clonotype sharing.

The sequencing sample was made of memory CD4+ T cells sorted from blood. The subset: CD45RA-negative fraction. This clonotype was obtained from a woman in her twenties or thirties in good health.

Here the CDR3 reads CASSLSVSETQYF. In nucleotides, the CDR3 is TGCGCCAGCAGCTTGTCGGTCAGCGAGACCCAGTACTTC. J is TRBJ2-5 and V is TRBV5-1; D is ambiguous. The V gene's germline CDR1 is SGHRS and CDR2 YFSETQ. The V and J ends lost 1 base and 5 bases respectively, with 9 bases between them. This CDR3 is built from 13 residues.